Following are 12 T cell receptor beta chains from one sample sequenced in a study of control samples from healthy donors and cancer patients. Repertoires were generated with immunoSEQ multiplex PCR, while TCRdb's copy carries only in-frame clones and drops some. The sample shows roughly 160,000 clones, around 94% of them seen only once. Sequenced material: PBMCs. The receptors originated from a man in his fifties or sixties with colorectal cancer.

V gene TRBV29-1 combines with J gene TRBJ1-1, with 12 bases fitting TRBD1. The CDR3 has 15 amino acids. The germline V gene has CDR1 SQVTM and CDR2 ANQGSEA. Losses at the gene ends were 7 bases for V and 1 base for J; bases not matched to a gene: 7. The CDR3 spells CSAAGQGAGNTEAFF. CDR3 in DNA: TGCAGCGCCGCGGGACAGGGGGCTGGGAACACTGAAGCTTTCTTT.

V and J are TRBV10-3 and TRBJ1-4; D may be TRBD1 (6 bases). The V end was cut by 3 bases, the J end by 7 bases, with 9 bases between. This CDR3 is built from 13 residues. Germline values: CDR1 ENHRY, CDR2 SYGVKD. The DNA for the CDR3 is TGTGCCATCAGTGATAGGGGGACTGAAAAACTGTTTTTT. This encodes CAISDRGTEKLFF.

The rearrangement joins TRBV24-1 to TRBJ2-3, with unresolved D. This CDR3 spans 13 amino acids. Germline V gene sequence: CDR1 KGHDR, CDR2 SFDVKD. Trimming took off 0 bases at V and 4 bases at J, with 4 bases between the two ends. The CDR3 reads CATSDLKSDTQYF. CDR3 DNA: TGTGCCACCAGTGATTTGAAATCAGATACGCAGTATTTT.

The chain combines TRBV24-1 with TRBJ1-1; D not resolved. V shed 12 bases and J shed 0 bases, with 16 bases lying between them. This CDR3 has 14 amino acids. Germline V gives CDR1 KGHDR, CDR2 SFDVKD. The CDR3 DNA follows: TGTGCCGCGAGTGAACCAGATATGAACACTGAAGCTTTCTTT. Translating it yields CAASEPDMNTEAFF.

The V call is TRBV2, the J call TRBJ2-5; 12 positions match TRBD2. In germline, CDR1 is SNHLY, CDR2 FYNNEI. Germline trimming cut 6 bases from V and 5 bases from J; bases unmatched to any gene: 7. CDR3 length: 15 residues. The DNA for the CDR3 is TGTGCCAGCAGGGCTAGCGGGGGGGCAGGGGAGACCCAGTACTTC. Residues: CASRASGGAGETQYF.

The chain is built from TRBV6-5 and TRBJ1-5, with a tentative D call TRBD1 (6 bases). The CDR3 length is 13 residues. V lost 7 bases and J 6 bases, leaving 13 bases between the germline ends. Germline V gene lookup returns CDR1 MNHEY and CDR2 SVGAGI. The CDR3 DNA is TGTGCCAGCAATTTATCAGGGGTTCAGCCCCAGCATTTT. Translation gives CASNLSGVQPQHF.

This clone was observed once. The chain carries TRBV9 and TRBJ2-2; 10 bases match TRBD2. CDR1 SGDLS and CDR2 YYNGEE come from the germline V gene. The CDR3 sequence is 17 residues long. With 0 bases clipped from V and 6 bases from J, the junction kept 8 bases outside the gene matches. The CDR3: CASSVGASGGPSGELFF. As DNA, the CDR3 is TGTGCCAGCAGCGTAGGGGCTAGCGGGGGTCCATCCGGGGAGCTGTTTTTT.

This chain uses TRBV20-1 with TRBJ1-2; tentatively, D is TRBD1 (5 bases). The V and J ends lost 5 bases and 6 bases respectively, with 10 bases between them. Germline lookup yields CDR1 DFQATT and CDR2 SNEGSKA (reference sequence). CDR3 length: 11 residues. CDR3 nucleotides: TGCAGTGCTCGAGGGGTGCATGGCTACACCTTC. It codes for CSARGVHGYTF.

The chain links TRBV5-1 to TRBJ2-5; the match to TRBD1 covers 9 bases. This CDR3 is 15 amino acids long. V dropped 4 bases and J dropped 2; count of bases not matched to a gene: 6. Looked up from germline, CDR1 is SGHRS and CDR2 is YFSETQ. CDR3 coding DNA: TGCGCCAGCAGCGTTTTTGGACAGGGGCAAGAGACCCAGTACTTC. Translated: CASSVFGQGQETQYF. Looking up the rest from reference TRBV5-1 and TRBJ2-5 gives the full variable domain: KAGVTQTPRYLIKTRGQQVTLSCSPISGHRSVSWYQQTPGQGLQFLFEYFSETQRNKGNFPGRFSGRQFSNSRSEMNVSTLELGDSALYLCASSVFGQGQETQYFGPGTRLLVL.

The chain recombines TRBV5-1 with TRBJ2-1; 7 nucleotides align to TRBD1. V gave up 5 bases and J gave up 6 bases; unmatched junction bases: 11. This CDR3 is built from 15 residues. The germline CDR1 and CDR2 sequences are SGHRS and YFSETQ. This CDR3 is CASSGIDRETNEQFF. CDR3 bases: TGCGCCAGCAGTGGGATAGACAGGGAAACCAATGAGCAGTTCTTC.

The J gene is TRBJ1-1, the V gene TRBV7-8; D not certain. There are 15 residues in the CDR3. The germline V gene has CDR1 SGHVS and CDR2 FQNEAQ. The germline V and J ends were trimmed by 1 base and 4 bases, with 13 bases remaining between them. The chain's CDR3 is CASSLEGLSGTEAFF. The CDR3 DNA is TGTGCCAGCAGCTTAGAAGGCCTCTCGGGCACTGAAGCTTTCTTT.

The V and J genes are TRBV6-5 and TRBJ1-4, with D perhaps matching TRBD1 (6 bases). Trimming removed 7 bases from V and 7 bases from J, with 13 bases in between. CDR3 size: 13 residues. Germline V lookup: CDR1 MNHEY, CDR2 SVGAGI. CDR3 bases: TGTGCCAGCAACGGGGGCGTAGGTGAAAAACTGTTTTTT. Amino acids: CASNGGVGEKLFF.